This section outlines one T cell receptor (beta chain) sequence together with its context. As yet, its antigen is unknown. The sample comes from a study of glioma-infiltrating T cells after dendritic cell vaccination. Study-wide points: TCR clonality showed no direct relationship with survival. Higher pretreatment TIL content predicted longer progression-free time and survival.

The primer mix had 60 V beta and 13 J beta primers. Profiling relied on immunoSEQ multiplex PCR, and the TCRdb table lists in-frame clones only, not all of them. This table has tens of thousands of clones, about 80% appearing once. Here the sequenced sample was blood, taken before dendritic cell vaccination. This clonotype was obtained from a human donor with glioblastoma.

CDR3 bases: TGTGCCAGCAGTGGACCTGGGGCGGCTGAGCAGTACTTC. Translating gives CASSGPGAAEQYF. J is TRBJ2-7 and V is TRBV2, with D perhaps TRBD1 (5 bases). CDR3 length: 13 amino acids. Looked up from germline, CDR1 is SNHLY and CDR2 is FYNNEI. The V end lost 4 bases, the J end lost 7 bases, and 14 bases lay between the germline ends.